The clone carrying this T cell receptor (beta chain) was observed a handful of times. Its specificity is not known. The entry originates in a study of sequential checkpoint blockade in melanoma. Study-level information: Maintenance nivolumab came after either treatment sequence. After nivolumab or ipilimumab alone, some 20 patients had week-13 rebiopsies. Study-level findings and limits: Response in arm A was associated with pretreatment TIL clonality.

Germline V gene data show CDR1 as MGHRA and CDR2 as YSYEKL. The CDR3 covers 12 residues. Between the trimmed V and J ends, which lost 5 bases and 4 bases, there was a span of 8 bases. TCRdb keeps only in-frame clones here, not all; method: immunoSEQ multiplex PCR. The sample has 1,500 to 2,000 clones, roughly a fifth seen once. Specified treatment: randomized to nivolumab then ipilimumab (arm A) or the reverse (arm B). The chain employs TRBV4-1 and TRBJ2-5; perhaps TRBD1 as D (6 bases). Source: tumor tissue (inferred from file names), taken from a patient given nivolumab and ipilimumab in sequence. The source is a human donor with melanoma. The CDR3 sequence: CASSLGAETQYF. The CDR3, as DNA: TGCGCCAGCAGCTTGGGGGCAGAGACCCAGTACTTC.